The 9 T cell receptor beta chains below come from one sample, sequenced in a study of cytomegalovirus exposure and HLA in healthy donors. PCR amplification relied on 60 Vbeta primers (plus 13 Jbeta primers). Only in-frame clones appear in the TCRdb table, and some are missing; sequencing was by immunoSEQ multiplex PCR. The sample table sets out some 200,000 clones. The sample comprised PBMCs. These receptors all stem from a woman aged 18 to 35 in good health and CMV-seropositive.

This CDR3 is CASSSGTGVMNTEAFF. The CDR3 bases are TGTGCCAGCAGCTCCGGGACAGGGGTAATGAACACTGAAGCTTTCTTT. The V and J genes are TRBV11-2 and TRBJ1-1, with 10 bases matching TRBD1. V was clipped by 4 bases and J by 0 bases; unmatched bases: 5. In germline, CDR1 is SGHAT, CDR2 FQNNGV. The CDR3 consists of 16 residues.

The DNA for the CDR3 is TGTGCCAGCAGCCCTCGGACAAGCTCTGGAAACACCATATATTTT. It codes for CASSPRTSSGNTIYF. The chain uses TRBV7-8 and TRBJ1-3, with D possibly matching TRBD1 (5 bases). Germline V gene data show CDR1 as SGHVS and CDR2 as FQNEAQ. V lost 5 bases, J lost 0 bases, and 11 bases lay in between. This CDR3 contains 15 residues.

V and J are TRBV11-2 and TRBJ2-1; TRBD2 is a possible D gene (7 bases). This CDR3 has 16 amino acids. V gave up 1 base and J gave up 2 bases, with 12 bases separating them. Germline lookup yields CDR1 SGHAT and CDR2 FQNNGV. The CDR3 coding sequence is TGTGCCAGCAGCTTAGCCTGGGGGGGCACCTACAATGAGCAGTTCTTC. Translated: CASSLAWGGTYNEQFF. Full variable domain (missing parts from reference TRBV11-2 and TRBJ2-1): EAGVAQSPRYKIIEKRQSVAFWCNPISGHATLYWYQQILGQGPKLLIQFQNNGVVDDSQLPKDRFSAERLKGVDSTLKIQPAKLEDSAVYLCASSLAWGGTYNEQFFGPGTRLTVL.

The chain recombines TRBV9 with TRBJ1-4, with 7 positions matching TRBD1. After removal of 0 bases from V and 7 bases from J, the junction contained 6 bases not matched to a gene. This CDR3 has 15 amino acids. CDR1 is SGDLS and CDR2 is YYNGEE in the germline V gene. The CDR3 nucleotides are TGTGCCAGCAGCGTAGAAGGGACAGCCTCTGAAAAACTGTTTTTT. Translating it yields CASSVEGTASEKLFF.

This chain joins TRBV7-2 and TRBJ1-2, with 10 bases that match TRBD1. The J segment lost 8 bases and the V segment lost 4 bases, leaving 4 bases of the junction unmatched. Germline values: CDR1 SGHTA, CDR2 FQGNSA. This CDR3 has 13 residues. CDR3 DNA sequence: TGTGCCAGCAGCTCACAGACAGGGGGCGGCTACACCTTC. Translation: CASSSQTGGGYTF.

The chain employs TRBV7-2 and TRBJ2-2; TRBD2 is a possible D gene (6 bases). The V gene lost 1 base and the J gene lost 6 bases, with 12 bases spanning the gap. The CDR3 contains 15 residues. CDR1 and CDR2 from the germline V gene are SGHTA and FQGNSA. The CDR3 loop is CASSLVKAGSGELFF. CDR3 nucleotide sequence: TGTGCCAGCAGCTTAGTGAAGGCGGGGTCCGGGGAGCTGTTTTTT.

Concerning this clone: This same CDR3 is encoded by further DNA sequences in the sample. V gene TRBV11-2 combines with J gene TRBJ1-1, with 7 bases aligning to TRBD1. Germline-derived CDR1 and CDR2 are SGHAT and FQNNGV. The CDR3 runs 16 residues. V lost 5 bases to trimming and J lost 2 bases; unmatched junction nucleotides: 11. CDR3 in amino acids: CASSLTPHRGNTEAFF. CDR3 nucleotide sequence: TGTGCCAGCAGCCTAACGCCTCACAGGGGTAACACTGAAGCTTTCTTT.

The J gene is TRBJ1-3, the V gene TRBV5-5; D is perhaps TRBD1 (5 bases). The length of the CDR3 is 16 residues. CDR1 and CDR2 from the germline V gene are SGHKS and YYEKEE (reference sequence). Trimming stripped 4 bases from V and 0 bases from J, with 14 bases between. The CDR3 reads CASSPSTVRSGNTIYF. CDR3 nucleotides: TGTGCCAGCAGCCCCTCGACAGTCCGCTCTGGAAACACCATATATTTT.

J is TRBJ1-1 and V is TRBV27; 10 positions match TRBD1. Germline loops: CDR1 MNHEY, CDR2 SMNVEV (reference sequence). The CDR3 has 17 amino acids. The V gene end was trimmed by 8 bases and the J gene end by 5 bases; junction bases not matched to a gene: 17. CDR3 bases: TGTGCCAGCGGAATTCCCGGACAGGGGGGGACCCATACTGAAGCTTTCTTT. Its protein product is CASGIPGQGGTHTEAFF.